These 15 T cell receptor beta chains were sequenced from one sample in a study of lymphopenia after photon versus proton radiotherapy. Sequenced by immunoSEQ multiplex PCR; TCRdb stores in-frame clones only, minus some. The sample records 2,500 to 3,500 clones, less than 80% being singletons. The starting material was peripheral blood, obtained from a patient treated with proton-based radiotherapy. The source of these receptors is a man older than 75 with esophageal cancer.

Concerning this clone itself: An end of the junction does not agree with germline; a read error may underlie this. The chain is built from TRBV7-9 and TRBJ2-7, with a weak D call TRBD2 (5 bases). Germline values: CDR1 SEHNR, CDR2 FQNEAQ (reference sequence). This CDR3 is 15 amino acids long. In DNA, the CDR3 is TGTGCCAGCAGCGTAGCTCTCGGGATTACCTACGAGCAGTACTTC. It specifies CASSVALGITYEQYF.

This chain's CDR3 is CASSYSVGKGNTEAFF. The CDR3 coding sequence is TGTGCCAGCAGTTACTCGGTTGGGAAGGGGAACACTGAAGCTTTCTTT. The chain links TRBV6-5 to TRBJ1-1; D call uncertain. Trimming pared 0 bases from V and 1 base from J, leaving 12 bases between. The CDR3 is made up of 16 amino acids. Germline CDR1 MNHEY, CDR2 SVGAGI.

The chain carries TRBV6-1 and TRBJ2-7; D perhaps matches TRBD1 (6 bases). Trimming took off 6 bases at V and 4 bases at J, with 10 bases between the two ends. Germline V CDR1 and CDR2: MNHNS, SASEGT. The CDR3 extends over 12 amino acids. CDR3 loop: CASRGQGYEQYF. The CDR3 coding sequence is TGTGCCAGCAGAGGTCAGGGGTACGAGCAGTACTTC.

This chain joins TRBV11-1 and TRBJ1-1, with D possibly matching TRBD1 (5 bases). Trimming shortened V by 1 base and J by 4 bases, and 10 bases separated the two germline ends. CDR1 SGHAT and CDR2 FQDESV come from the germline V gene (reference sequence). This CDR3 comprises 14 residues. CDR3 residues: CASSLDGAGTEAFF. In DNA, the CDR3 is TGTGCCAGCAGCTTAGACGGGGCGGGCACTGAAGCTTTCTTT. Combining the CDR3 with reference TRBV11-1 and TRBJ1-1 gives the whole variable domain EAEVAQSPRYKITEKSQAVAFWCDPISGHATLYWYRQILGQGPELLVQFQDESVVDDSQLPKDRFSAERLKGVDSTLKIQPAELGDSAMYLCASSLDGAGTEAFFGQGTRLTVV.

This clone was seen more than once but under ten times. This chain uses TRBV7-2 with TRBJ2-7; D is tentatively TRBD1 or TRBD2 (6 bases each). This CDR3 spans 15 amino acids. Between the trimmed V and J ends, which lost 6 bases and 3 bases, there was a span of 18 bases. CDR1 and CDR2 from the germline V gene are SGHTA and FQGNSA. For the CDR3, the DNA is TGTGCCAGCAGGTACCACGGGGGCCCGAACTACGAGCAGTACTTC. Its translation: CASRYHGGPNYEQYF.

The rearrangement uses TRBV19 and TRBJ2-3; either TRBD1 or TRBD2 may supply D (6 bases each). The CDR3 has 15 amino acids. CDR1 and CDR2 from the germline V gene are LNHDA and SQIVND (reference sequence). The ends were cut back, 8 bases at V and 1 base at J, with 16 bases in the middle. The CDR3, as DNA: TGTGCCAGTGGCCGCGGGGCAGGGGGCACAGATACGCAGTATTTT. Amino acid sequence: CASGRGAGGTDTQYF.

The chain employs TRBV19 and TRBJ2-5; no reliable D call. The DNA end lines up better with TRBJ2-7; the J call may be wrong. This CDR3 is 12 amino acids long. The germline V gene has CDR1 LNHDA and CDR2 SQIVND (reference sequence). The CDR3 bases are TGTGCCAGTAGTCAGACTCTCTACGAGCAGTACTTC. Encoded protein: CASSQTLYEQYF.

A single count supports this clone. The chain is built from TRBV9 and TRBJ2-3, with 12 bases that match TRBD2. Germline CDR1 and CDR2: SGDLS and YYNGEE. The CDR3 runs to 20 residues. V lost 3 bases and J lost 6; bases outside the gene matches: 20. As DNA, the CDR3 is TGTGCCAGCAGCGCTCGGACTAGCGGGGACATACCGGTTGGGGTGGATACGCAGTATTTT. This gives the protein CASSARTSGDIPVGVDTQYF.

V gene TRBV7-2 combines with J gene TRBJ1-2; D not certain. This CDR3 comprises 13 residues. In germline, CDR1 is SGHTA, CDR2 FQGNSA. The V and J ends lost 1 base and 8 bases respectively, with 11 bases between them. The chain's CDR3 is CASSLDNRWGYTF. The CDR3 DNA follows: TGTGCCAGCAGCTTAGACAACCGTTGGGGCTACACCTTC. Drawing the rest from reference TRBV7-2 and TRBJ1-2, the complete variable domain is GAGVSQSPSNKVTEKGKDVELRCDPISGHTALYWYRQSLGQGLEFLIYFQGNSAPDKSGLPSDRFSAERTGGSVSTLTIQRTQQEDSAVYLCASSLDNRWGYTFGSGTRLTVV.

This chain uses TRBV28 with TRBJ1-5; a weak D match, TRBD1 (5 bases). The germline V gene encodes CDR1 MDHEN and CDR2 SYDVKM. Trimming took 3 bases from V and 0 from J, leaving 18 bases between them. This CDR3 contains 18 residues. The CDR3 DNA is TGTGCCAGCAGTTTGGGAGCAGGGCGCCATCTTAGCAATCAGCCCCAGCATTTT. Translating gives CASSLGAGRHLSNQPQHF.

The J gene is TRBJ2-1, the V gene TRBV30; D is undetermined. V was clipped by 2 bases and J by 0 bases, with 11 bases between them. The CDR3 consists of 15 residues. Germline CDR1 GTSNPN, CDR2 SVGIG (reference sequence). The CDR3 protein is CAWSFPVSSYNEQFF. DNA for the CDR3: TGTGCCTGGAGTTTCCCAGTAAGCTCCTACAATGAGCAGTTCTTC.

This clone was recorded a few times. V is TRBV7-2 and J is TRBJ1-2, with 8 bases aligning to TRBD1. The junction had 3 bases not matched to a gene; V was cut back by 0 bases and J by 0 bases. The CDR3 contains 16 residues. CDR1 and CDR2 (germline): SGHTA, FQGNSA. This chain's CDR3 is CASSLAGGQANYGYTF. CDR3 coding DNA: TGTGCCAGCAGCTTAGCTGGGGGACAGGCTAACTATGGCTACACCTTC.

The chain couples TRBV6-5 to TRBJ2-3, with D unclear. This CDR3 is 10 amino acids long. V lost 6 bases and J lost 10, with 8 bases in between. Germline lookup yields CDR1 MNHEY and CDR2 SVGAGI. The CDR3 protein is CASSLNAQYF. In DNA, the CDR3 is TGTGCCAGCAGCCTAAATGCGCAGTATTTT.

The CDR3 DNA sequence: TGTGCCTGGAGTGCCGACTTCCTAGACAGGGGGCCAACCTACGAGCAGTACTTC. Encoded protein: CAWSADFLDRGPTYEQYF. This chain connects TRBV30 to TRBJ2-7; 10 positions agree with TRBD1. There are 18 residues in the CDR3. Germline CDR1 GTSNPN, CDR2 SVGIG (reference sequence). Losses at the gene ends were 1 base for V and 2 bases for J; bases not matched to a gene: 14.

J is TRBJ2-7 and V is TRBV5-4; 7 nucleotides align to TRBD2. The length of the CDR3 is 15 residues. The trim removed 0 bases at V and 6 bases at J, leaving 9 bases unmatched. The germline V gene has CDR1 SGHNT and CDR2 YYREEE (reference sequence). CDR3 residues: CASSLGGEGLCEQYF. The CDR3 coding sequence is TGTGCCAGCAGCTTGGGGGGGGAGGGCCTGTGCGAGCAGTACTTC. Full variable domain (outside the CDR3, taken from reference TRBV5-4 and TRBJ2-7): ETGVTQSPTHLIKTRGQQVTLRCSSQSGHNTVSWYQQALGQGPQFIFQYYREEENGRGNFPPRFSGLQFPNYSSELNVNALELDDSALYLCASSLGGEGLCEQYFGPGTRLTVT.